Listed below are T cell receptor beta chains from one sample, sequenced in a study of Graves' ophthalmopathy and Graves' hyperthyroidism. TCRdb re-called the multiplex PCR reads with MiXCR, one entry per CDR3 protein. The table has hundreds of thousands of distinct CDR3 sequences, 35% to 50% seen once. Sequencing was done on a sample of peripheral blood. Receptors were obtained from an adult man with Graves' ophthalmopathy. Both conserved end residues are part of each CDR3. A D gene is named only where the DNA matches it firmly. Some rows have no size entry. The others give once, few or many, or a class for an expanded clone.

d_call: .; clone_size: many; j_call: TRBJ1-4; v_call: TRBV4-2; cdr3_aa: CASSQDLIPQGEKLFF; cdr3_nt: TGTGCCAGCAGCCAAGATCTCATTCCCCAGGGTGAAAAACTGTTTTTT
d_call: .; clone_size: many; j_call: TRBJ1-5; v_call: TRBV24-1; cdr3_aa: CASDSDRLSQPQHF; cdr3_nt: TGTGCCAGCGACTCGGACAGATTATCTCAGCCCCAGCATTTT
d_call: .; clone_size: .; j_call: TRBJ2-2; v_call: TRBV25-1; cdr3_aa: CASSRNVDTGELFF; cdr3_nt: TGTGCCAGCAGTCGCAACGTCGATACCGGGGAGCTGTTTTTT
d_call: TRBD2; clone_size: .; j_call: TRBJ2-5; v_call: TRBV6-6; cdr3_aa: CASSERGGPIQETQYF; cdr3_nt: TGTGCCAGCAGTGAGCGGGGGGGCCCGATCCAAGAGACCCAGTACTTC
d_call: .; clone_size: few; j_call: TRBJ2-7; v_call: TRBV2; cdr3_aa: CASSLVGGGGYEQYF; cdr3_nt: TGTGCCAGCAGCCTCGTTGGAGGGGGAGGTTACGAGCAGTACTTC
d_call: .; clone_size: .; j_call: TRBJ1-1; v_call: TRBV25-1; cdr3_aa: CASVEREATEAFF; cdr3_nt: TGTGCCAGCGTTGAAAGGGAGGCCACTGAAGCTTTCTTT
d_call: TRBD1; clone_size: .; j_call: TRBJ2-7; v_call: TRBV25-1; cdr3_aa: CASSERDRDLRYEQYF; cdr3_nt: TGTGCCAGCAGTGAAAGGGACAGGGATTTGCGTTACGAGCAGTACTTC
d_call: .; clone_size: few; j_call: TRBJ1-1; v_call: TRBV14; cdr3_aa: CASSPHLTGNTEAFF; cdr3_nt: TGTGCCAGCAGCCCCCACTTGACTGGGAACACTGAAGCTTTCTTT
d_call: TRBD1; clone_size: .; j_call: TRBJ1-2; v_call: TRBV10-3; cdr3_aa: CASIPTGGSYGYTF; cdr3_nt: TGTGCCAGCATTCCTACAGGGGGGAGCTATGGCTACACCTTC
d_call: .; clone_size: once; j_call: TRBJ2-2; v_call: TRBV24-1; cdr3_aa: CASSYSREIPNTGELFF; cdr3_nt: TGTGCCAGCAGTTACTCGAGGGAGATTCCGAACACCGGGGAGCTGTTTTTT
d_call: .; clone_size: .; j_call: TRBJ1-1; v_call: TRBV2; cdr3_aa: CASSLRRENTEAFF; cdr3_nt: TGTGCCAGCAGTCTGCGCAGAGAGAACACTGAAGCTTTCTTT
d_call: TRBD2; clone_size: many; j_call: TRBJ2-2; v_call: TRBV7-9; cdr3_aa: CASSRSAGPDTGELFF; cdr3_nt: TGTGCCAGCAGCCGATCAGCGGGACCCGACACCGGGGAGCTGTTTTTT
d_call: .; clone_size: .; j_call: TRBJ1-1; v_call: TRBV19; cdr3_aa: CASSMRQNTEAFF; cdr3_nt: TGTGCCAGTAGTATGAGGCAGAACACTGAAGCTTTCTTT
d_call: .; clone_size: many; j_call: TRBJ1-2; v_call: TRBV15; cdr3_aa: CATSRRTLNYGYTF; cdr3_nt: TGTGCCACCAGCAGGAGGACACTTAACTATGGCTACACCTTC
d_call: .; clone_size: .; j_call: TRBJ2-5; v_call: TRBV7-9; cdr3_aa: CASSQEGSREETQYF; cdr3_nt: TGCGCCAGCAGCCAAGAAGGGTCCCGTGAAGAGACCCAGTACTTC
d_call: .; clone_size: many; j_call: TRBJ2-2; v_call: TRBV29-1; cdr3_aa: CSVDSQGYTGELFF; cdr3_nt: TGCAGCGTTGATAGTCAGGGGTACACCGGGGAGCTGTTTTTT
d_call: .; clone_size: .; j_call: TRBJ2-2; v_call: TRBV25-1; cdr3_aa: CASSYSMGVFANTGELFF; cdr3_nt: TGTGCCAGCAGTTACTCGATGGGGGTCTTCGCGAACACCGGGGAGCTGTTTTTT
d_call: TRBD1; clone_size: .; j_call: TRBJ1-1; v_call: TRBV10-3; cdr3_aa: CAIRSFSGTGGESAFF; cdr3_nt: TGTGCCATCAGGTCGTTTTCAGGGACAGGGGGCGAATCTGCTTTCTTT
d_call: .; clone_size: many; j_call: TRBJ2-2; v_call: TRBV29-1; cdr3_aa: CSVNRNTGELFF; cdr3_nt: TGCAGCGTTAACAGGAACACCGGGGAGCTGTTTTTT
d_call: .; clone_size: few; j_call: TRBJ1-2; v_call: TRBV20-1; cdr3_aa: CSAIRGSGYTF; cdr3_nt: TGCAGTGCTATCAGGGGATCTGGCTACACCTTC
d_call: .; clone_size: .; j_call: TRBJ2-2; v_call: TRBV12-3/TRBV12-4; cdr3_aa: CASSFQGFTGELFF; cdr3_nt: TGTGCCAGCAGTTTTCAGGGATTCACCGGGGAGCTGTTTTTT
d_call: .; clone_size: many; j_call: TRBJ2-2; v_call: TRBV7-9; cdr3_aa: CASSLDRLELFF; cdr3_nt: TGTGCCAGCAGCCTCGACAGGCTGGAGCTGTTTTTT
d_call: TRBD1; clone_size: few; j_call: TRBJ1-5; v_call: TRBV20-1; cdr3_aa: CSATGGDQPQHF; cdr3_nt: TGCAGTGCTACAGGGGGCGATCAGCCCCAGCATTTT
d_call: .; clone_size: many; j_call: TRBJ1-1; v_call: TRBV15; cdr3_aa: CATSKQGGTEAFF; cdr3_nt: TGTGCCACCAGTAAACAGGGAGGCACTGAAGCTTTCTTT
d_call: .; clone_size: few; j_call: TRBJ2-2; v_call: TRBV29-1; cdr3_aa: CSVEDGPGPPGELFF; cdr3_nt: TGCAGCGTTGAAGATGGGCCAGGGCCTCCCGGGGAGCTGTTTTTT
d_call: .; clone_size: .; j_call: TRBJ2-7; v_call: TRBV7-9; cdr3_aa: CASSLAEGDEQYF; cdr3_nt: TGTGCCAGCAGCTTAGCTGAAGGGGACGAGCAGTACTTC
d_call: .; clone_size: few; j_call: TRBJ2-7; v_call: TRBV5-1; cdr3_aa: CASSLAKGYEQYF; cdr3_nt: TGCGCCAGCAGCTTGGCCAAGGGCTACGAGCAGTACTTC
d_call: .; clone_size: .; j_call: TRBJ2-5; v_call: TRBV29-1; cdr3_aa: CSWAGDRQETQYF; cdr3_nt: TGCAGCTGGGCAGGGGACCGTCAAGAGACCCAGTACTTC
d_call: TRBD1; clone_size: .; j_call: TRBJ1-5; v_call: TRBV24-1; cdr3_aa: CATSDPGTGDQQPQHF; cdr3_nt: TGTGCCACCAGTGACCCAGGGACAGGGGATCAGCAGCCCCAGCATTTT
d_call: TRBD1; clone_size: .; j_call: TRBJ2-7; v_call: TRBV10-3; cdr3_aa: CAIKETGLQYF; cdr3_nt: TGTGCCATCAAGGAGACAGGGCTGCAGTACTTC
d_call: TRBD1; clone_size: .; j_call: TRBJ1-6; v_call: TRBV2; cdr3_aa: CASGTDSYNSSLHF; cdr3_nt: TGTGCCAGTGGGACAGACTCCTATAATTCATCCCTCCACTTT
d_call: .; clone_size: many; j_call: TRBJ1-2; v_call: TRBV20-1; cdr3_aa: CSAYLYGYTF; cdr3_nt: TGCAGTGCTTATCTTTATGGCTACACCTTC
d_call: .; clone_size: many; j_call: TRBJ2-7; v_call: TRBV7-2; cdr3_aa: CASSPASYEQYF; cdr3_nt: TGTGCCAGCAGTCCCGCGTCCTACGAGCAGTACTTC
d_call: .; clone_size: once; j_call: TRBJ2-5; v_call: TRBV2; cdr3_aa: CASSAGAFETQYF; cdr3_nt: TGTGCCAGCAGTGCCGGGGCGTTTGAGACCCAGTACTTC
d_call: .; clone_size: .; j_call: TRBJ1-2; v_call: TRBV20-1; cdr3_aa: CSASIGSPFLGYTF; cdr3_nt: TGCAGTGCTAGTATCGGGTCCCCCTTCTTAGGCTACACCTTC
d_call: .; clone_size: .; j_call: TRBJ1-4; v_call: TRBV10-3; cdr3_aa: CASSYESGGEKLFF; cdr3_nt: TGTGCCAGCAGTTACGAGTCCGGCGGTGAAAAACTGTTTTTT
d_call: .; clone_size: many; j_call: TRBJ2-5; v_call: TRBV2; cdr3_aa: CASGPVNQETQYF; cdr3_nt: TGTGCCAGCGGGCCCGTCAATCAAGAGACCCAGTACTTC
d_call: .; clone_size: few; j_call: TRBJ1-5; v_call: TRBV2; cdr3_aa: CASSPGGPQHF; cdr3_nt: TGTGCCAGCAGTCCCGGGGGGCCCCAGCATTTT
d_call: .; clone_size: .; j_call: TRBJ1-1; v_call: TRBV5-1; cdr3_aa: CASSLGAGLDTEAFF; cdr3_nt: TGCGCCAGCAGCTTGGGTGCCGGACTCGACACTGAAGCTTTCTTT
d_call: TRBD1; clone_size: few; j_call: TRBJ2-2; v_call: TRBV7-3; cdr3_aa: CASSPPGQGTGELFF; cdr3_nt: TGTGCCAGCAGTCCCCCGGGACAGGGCACCGGGGAGCTGTTTTTT